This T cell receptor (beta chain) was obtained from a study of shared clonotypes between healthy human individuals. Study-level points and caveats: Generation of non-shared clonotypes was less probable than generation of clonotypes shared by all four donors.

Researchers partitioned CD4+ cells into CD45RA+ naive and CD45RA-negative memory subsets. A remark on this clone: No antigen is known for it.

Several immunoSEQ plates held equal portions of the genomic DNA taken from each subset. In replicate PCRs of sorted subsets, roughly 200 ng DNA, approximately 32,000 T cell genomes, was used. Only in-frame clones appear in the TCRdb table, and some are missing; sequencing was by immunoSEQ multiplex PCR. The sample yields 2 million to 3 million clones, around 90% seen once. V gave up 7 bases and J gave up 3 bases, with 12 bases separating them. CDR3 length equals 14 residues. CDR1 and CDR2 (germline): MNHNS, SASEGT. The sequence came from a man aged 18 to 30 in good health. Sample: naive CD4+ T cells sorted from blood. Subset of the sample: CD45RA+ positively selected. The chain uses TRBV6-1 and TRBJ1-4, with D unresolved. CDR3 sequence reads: CASTLVWANEKLFF. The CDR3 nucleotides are TGTGCCAGCACATTGGTGTGGGCTAATGAAAAACTGTTTTTT.